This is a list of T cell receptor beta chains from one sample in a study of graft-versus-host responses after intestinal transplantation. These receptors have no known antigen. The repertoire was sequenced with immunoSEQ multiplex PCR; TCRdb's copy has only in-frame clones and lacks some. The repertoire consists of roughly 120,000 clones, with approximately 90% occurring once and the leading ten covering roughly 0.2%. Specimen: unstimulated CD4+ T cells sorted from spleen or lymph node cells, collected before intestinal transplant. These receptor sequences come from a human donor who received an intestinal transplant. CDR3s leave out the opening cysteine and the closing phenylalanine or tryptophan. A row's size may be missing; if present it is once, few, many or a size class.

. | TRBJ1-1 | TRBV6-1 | ASRGTGVTEAF
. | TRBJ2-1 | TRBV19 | ASSIREWGYNEQF
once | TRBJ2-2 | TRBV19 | ASSIPLGTPPHTGELF
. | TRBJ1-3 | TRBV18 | ASSPGQTSGNTIY
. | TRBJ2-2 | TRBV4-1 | ASSQEASPNTGELF
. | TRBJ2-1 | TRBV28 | ASLSFRGLAGNEQF
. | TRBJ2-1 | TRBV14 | ASSQEGLAGAHNEQF
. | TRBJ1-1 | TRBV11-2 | ASSSQWNTEAF
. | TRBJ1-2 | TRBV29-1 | SVRRGNYGYT
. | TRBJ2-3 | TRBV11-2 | ASSPRIADTDTQY
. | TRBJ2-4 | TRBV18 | ASSPPGTALAKNIQY
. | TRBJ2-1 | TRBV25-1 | ASSDRQGGLDNEQF
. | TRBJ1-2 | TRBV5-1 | ASSLGWGQAYGYT
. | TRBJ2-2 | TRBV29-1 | SVVYRLAGGRNTGELF
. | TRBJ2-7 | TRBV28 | ASRTSGGAFSYEQY
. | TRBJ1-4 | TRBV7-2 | ASSLTGGSTEKLF
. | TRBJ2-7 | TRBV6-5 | ASRRGREQY
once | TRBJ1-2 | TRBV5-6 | ASRATGGLGYGYT
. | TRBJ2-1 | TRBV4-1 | ASSQDGSYNEQF
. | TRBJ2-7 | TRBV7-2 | ASRPTGAYEQY
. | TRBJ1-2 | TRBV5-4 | ASSPHRVDGYT
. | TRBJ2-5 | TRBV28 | ASSFGSAGEETQY
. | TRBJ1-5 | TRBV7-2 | ASSVPGGYQPQH
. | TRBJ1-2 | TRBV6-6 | ASSDSDTLHGYT
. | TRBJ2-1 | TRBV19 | ASSIILAGANEQF
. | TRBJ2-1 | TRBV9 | ASSVVVGTSGVNEQF
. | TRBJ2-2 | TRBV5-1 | ASSRTGSTGELF
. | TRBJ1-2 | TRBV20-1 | SALQGYGYT
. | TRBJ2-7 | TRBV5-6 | ASSLDRASYEQY
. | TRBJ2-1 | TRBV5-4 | ASSFRGGLNNEQF
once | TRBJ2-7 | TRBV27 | ASSFAGPLNSYEQY
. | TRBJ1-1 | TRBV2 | ASSEDMNTEAF
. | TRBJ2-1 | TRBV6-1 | ASSEGLVYNEQF
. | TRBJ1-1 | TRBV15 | ATKGGAKRTEAF
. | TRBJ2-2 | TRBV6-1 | ASSALRTPTGELF
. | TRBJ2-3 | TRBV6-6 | ASSLIDTQY
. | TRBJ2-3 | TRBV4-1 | ASSQRGGTQY
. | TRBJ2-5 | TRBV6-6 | ASRKRAGTSVETQY
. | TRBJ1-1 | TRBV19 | ASTKVTPKSAF
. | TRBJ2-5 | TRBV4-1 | ASSQEGTGGLETQY